The entry below describes one T cell receptor beta chain. Its antigen is as yet unknown. Specified time point: late sampling 161 to 241 days after vaccination in a few convalescent patients. The data belong to a study of vaccination and CD4 T cells after COVID-19. Turning to the study itself: Timing of post-vaccine sample collection was a median 72 days after dose two, with a range of 14 to 241. Both day-14 and day-161-to-241 post-vaccine samples exist for three convalescent patients. General study results and limits: Convalescent patients displayed spike mono-reactivity in 304 of 307 vaccine-specific clones.

TCRdb passed the PCR reads through MiXCR, listing each CDR3 protein once. The sample yields around 31,000 distinct CDR3 sequences, 45% to 50% seen once. Germline V gene sequence: CDR1 MDHEN, CDR2 SYDVKM. The CDR3 covers 11 residues. Trimming pared 6 bases from V and 11 bases from J, leaving 13 bases between. This TCR was recovered from a human donor who had recovered from COVID-19. The sample in question was CD4+ T cells from blood, obtained about 7 months after SARS-CoV-2 vaccination. The J gene is TRBJ1-1, the V gene TRBV28; maybe TRBD1 (6 bases). The CDR3 DNA reads as TGTGCCAGCAGCCACAGGGTTTCGGCTTTCTTT. Translation: CASSHRVSAFF.